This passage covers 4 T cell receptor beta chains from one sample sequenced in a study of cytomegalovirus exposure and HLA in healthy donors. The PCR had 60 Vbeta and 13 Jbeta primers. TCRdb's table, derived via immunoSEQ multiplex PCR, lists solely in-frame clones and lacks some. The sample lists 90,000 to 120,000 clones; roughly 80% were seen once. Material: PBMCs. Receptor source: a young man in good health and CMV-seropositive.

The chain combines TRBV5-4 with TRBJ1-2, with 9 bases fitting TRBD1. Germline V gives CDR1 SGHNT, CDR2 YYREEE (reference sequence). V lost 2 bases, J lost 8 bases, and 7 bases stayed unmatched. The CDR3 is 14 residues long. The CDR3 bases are TGTGCCAGCAGCTTCCGACAGGGGGTCGCGGGCTACACCTTC. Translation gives CASSFRQGVAGYTF.

CDR3 region: CASSLGAGIDYEQYF. CDR3 bases: TGCGCCAGCAGCTTGGGGGCAGGGATAGACTACGAGCAGTACTTC. This chain connects TRBV5-1 to TRBJ2-7; perhaps TRBD1 as D (5 bases). Between the trimmed V and J ends, which lost 0 bases and 3 bases, there was a span of 13 bases. The CDR3 is 15 amino acids. From germline, CDR1 is SGHRS and CDR2 YFSETQ.

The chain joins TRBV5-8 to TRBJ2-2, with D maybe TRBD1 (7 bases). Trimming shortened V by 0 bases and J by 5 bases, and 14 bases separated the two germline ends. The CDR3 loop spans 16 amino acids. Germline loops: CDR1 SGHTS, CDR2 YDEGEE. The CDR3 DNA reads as TGTGCCAGCAGCTTGGCCAGCAGGGGGGATACCGGGGAGCTGTTTTTT. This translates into CASSLASRGDTGELFF.

The CDR3, as DNA: TGTGCCAGCAGTTACCCAGGAACCTACGAGCAGTACTTC. Amino acids: CASSYPGTYEQYF. The chain carries TRBV6-5 and TRBJ2-7; no firm D call. V was shortened by 2 bases and J by 2 bases, with 7 bases between the two germline ends. This CDR3 has 13 residues. The germline V gene encodes CDR1 MNHEY and CDR2 SVGAGI.